The 20 T cell receptor beta chains in this list originate from one sample, sequenced in a study of T cells in Graves' hyperthyroidism and ophthalmopathy. It was RNA transcripts that yielded the amplified TCR beta CDR3 regions. In the first-round RT-PCR of the TCR CDR3, the HTBI primer set was used. A single record per CDR3 protein comes from TCRdb applying MiXCR to the multiplex PCR reads. The top ten hold approximately 8.7% of the sample, which has about 840,000 distinct CDR3 sequences, over 35% seen once. Sequences were obtained from blood. These receptors came from a young man with Graves' hyperthyroidism.

This clonotype turned up a few times. The rearrangement joins TRBV6-1 to TRBJ1-5; no clear D gene. The CDR3 is made up of 16 amino acids. The V end lost 3 bases, the J end lost 6 bases, and 18 bases lay between the germline ends. From germline, CDR1 is MNHNS and CDR2 SASEGT. The CDR3 sequence: CASSEPMGDVGQPQHF. The CDR3 nucleotides are TGTGCCAGCAGTGAGCCCATGGGCGACGTCGGTCAGCCCCAGCATTTT.

This clonotype was seen repeatedly, ten times or more. CDR3 loop: CSVDGGWTEAFF. As DNA, the CDR3 is TGCAGCGTTGATGGAGGGTGGACTGAAGCTTTCTTT. The rearrangement links TRBV29-1 to TRBJ1-1; D is unclear. V lost 3 bases and J 5 bases, leaving 10 bases between the germline ends. Germline V gene sequence: CDR1 SQVTM, CDR2 ANQGSEA. This CDR3 has 12 residues.

The V call is TRBV25-1, the J call TRBJ1-1; D not certain. Germline loops: CDR1 MGHDK, CDR2 SYGVNS. The CDR3 is 13 residues long. In DNA, the CDR3 is TGTGCTAGAGGCAGGCGTGGGGTCACTGAAGCTTTCTTT. It yields the protein CARGRRGVTEAFF.

This clonotype was counted between two and nine times. The chain employs TRBV9 and TRBJ1-2, with D perhaps matching TRBD1 (6 bases). The CDR3 runs 15 residues. Per germline, CDR1 SGDLS and CDR2 YYNGEE. Trimming took 7 bases from V and 4 from J, leaving 20 bases between them. CDR3 sequence reads: CASSPGQPTTYGYTF. CDR3 coding DNA: TGTGCCAGCTCACCAGGACAGCCTACGACCTATGGCTACACCTTC.

This clonotype showed up just a few times. A read error is possible here, since a much larger clone lies one base away. The chain employs TRBV10-3 and TRBJ2-7; 10 bases line up with TRBD1. After removal of 10 bases from V and 3 bases from J, the junction contained 3 bases not matched to a gene. From germline, CDR1 is ENHRY and CDR2 SYGVKD. This CDR3 has 12 amino acids. In nucleotides, the CDR3 is TGTGCCACCGGGACAGGGGACTACGAGCAGTACTTC. Its translation is CATGTGDYEQYF.

This clonotype was observed at least ten times. This chain uses TRBV10-3 with TRBJ2-5; TRBD1 aligns across 7 bases. CDR1 is ENHRY, CDR2 SYGVKD, per germline. V lost 3 bases and J lost 5; bases outside the gene matches: 6. This CDR3 is built from 14 residues. The CDR3 here is CAISENRGGETQYF. CDR3 in DNA: TGTGCCATCAGTGAAAACAGGGGTGGGGAGACCCAGTACTTC.

This clonotype was counted many times. V is TRBV2 and J is TRBJ2-7; D is unresolved. The CDR3 length is 14 residues. Germline CDR1 and CDR2: SNHLY and FYNNEI. Trimming shortened V by 1 base and J by 0 bases, and 7 bases separated the two germline ends. The CDR3 sequence is CASSEGKVSYEQYF. The CDR3 coding sequence is TGTGCCAGCAGTGAAGGGAAGGTCTCCTACGAGCAGTACTTC.

This clonotype appeared many times. A read error may account for a junction end that differs from germline. The chain combines TRBV7-6 with TRBJ1-3; 8 bases fit TRBD1. This CDR3 is built from 12 residues. Germline CDR1 and CDR2: SGHVS and FNYEAQ. The CDR3 region is CASSLGDRPSDF. The CDR3 region has the DNA TGTGCCAGCAGCTTGGGGGACAGGCCCTCCGATTTT. Full variable domain (remainder filled in from reference TRBV7-6 and TRBJ1-3): GAGVSQSPRYKVTKRGQDVALRCDPISGHVSLYWYRQALGQGPEFLTYFNYEAQQDKSGLPNDRFSAERPEGSISTLTIQRTEQRDSAMYRCASSLGDRPSDFGEGSWLTVV.

Remarks on this clonotype: A junction boundary mismatches the germline segment, possibly from a read error. This sequence joins TRBV20-1 and TRBJ2-7; 11 positions agree with TRBD2. CDR3 length: 14 amino acids. Looked up from germline, CDR1 is DFQATT and CDR2 is SNEGSKA (reference sequence). The CDR3, as DNA: TGCAGTGCTTCTAGCGGGAGGAGCGCCTACGAGCAGCACTTC. Translated: CSASSGRSAYEQHF.

The rearrangement uses TRBV2 and TRBJ1-4; D ambiguous. Looked up from germline, CDR1 is SNHLY and CDR2 is FYNNEI. Between the trimmed V and J ends, which lost 4 bases and 8 bases, there was a span of 17 bases. The CDR3 contains 15 residues. CDR3 protein: CASSGLGSANEKLFF. In nucleotides, the CDR3 is TGTGCCAGCAGTGGGCTCGGAAGCGCGAACGAAAAACTGTTTTTT.

Details on this clonotype: The junction shows a germline mismatch at one end, possibly a read error. This sequence joins TRBV11-2 and TRBJ1-1; D possibly corresponds to TRBD1 (5 bases). CDR3 length equals 12 residues. Germline CDR1 reads SGHAT; CDR2 reads FQNNGV. CDR3 residues: CASSERGTGAFF. Written as DNA, the CDR3 is TGTGCCAGCAGTGAGAGGGGAACTGGAGCTTTCTTT.

As concerns this clonotype: At one boundary the junction diverges from the germline segment, which might be a read error. The chain carries TRBV19 and TRBJ1-1; 10 bases align to TRBD1. The CDR3 covers 14 residues. The germline gives CDR1 LNHDA, CDR2 SQIVND (reference sequence). CDR3 sequence: CASSHPDRGHEAFF. The CDR3 DNA reads TGCGCCAGCAGCCACCCCGACAGGGGGCACGAAGCTTTCTTT.

This clonotype has ten or more counts. V is TRBV2 and J is TRBJ1-1; tentative D call: TRBD1 (6 bases). The CDR3 loop spans 12 amino acids. Germline CDR1 SNHLY, CDR2 FYNNEI. Trimming removed 6 bases from V and 5 bases from J, with 10 bases in between. CDR3 DNA: TGTGCCAGCAGAAGGACAGCGACTGAAGCTTTCTTT. Translating it yields CASRRTATEAFF.

This clonotype came up a few times. The chain is built from TRBV5-6 and TRBJ1-1, with D possibly matching TRBD1 (5 bases). This CDR3 region has 14 residues. Between the trimmed V and J ends, which lost 2 bases and 6 bases, there was a span of 14 bases. Germline V CDR1 and CDR2: SGHDT, YYEEEE. CDR3 region: CASSLSDNWAEAFF. CDR3 in DNA: TGTGCCAGCAGCTTATCGGACAACTGGGCTGAAGCTTTCTTT.

The rearrangement uses TRBV12-3 or TRBV12-4 and TRBJ2-7; 10 bases line up with TRBD2. Trimming took 3 bases from V and 4 from J; bases not matched to a gene: 6. This CDR3 region has 15 residues. This CDR3 is CASSLRAGGLYEQYF. The CDR3 coding sequence is TGTGCCAGCAGTTTGAGAGCGGGGGGGCTATACGAGCAGTACTTC.

This clonotype occurred once. V is TRBV5-6 and J is TRBJ2-7; D is unclear. Trimming took off 0 bases at V and 1 base at J, with 8 bases between the two ends. From germline, CDR1 is SGHDT and CDR2 YYEEEE. This CDR3 region has 14 residues. The CDR3 loop reads CASSLGLQSYEQYF. The CDR3, as DNA: TGTGCCAGCAGCTTGGGCTTACAGTCCTACGAGCAGTACTTC.

This clonotype was seen only a few times. J is TRBJ1-5 and V is TRBV4-1; weak D call: TRBD1 (6 bases). The germline V and J ends were trimmed by 1 base and 6 bases, with 13 bases remaining between them. Germline V gene lookup returns CDR1 MGHRA and CDR2 YSYEKL. The CDR3 is 15 residues long. CDR3 in DNA: TGCGCCAGCAGCCAAGTTGGTCAGGGGTCTCAGCCCCAGCATTTT. It specifies CASSQVGQGSQPQHF.

This clonotype was seen ten or more times. The CDR3 DNA is TGCAGCGTCTACTCAGGGGAATCTGGGGCCAACGTCCTGACTTTC. This encodes CSVYSGESGANVLTF. The chain couples TRBV29-1 to TRBJ2-6, with D perhaps matching TRBD1 (6 bases). Per germline, CDR1 SQVTM and CDR2 ANQGSEA. This CDR3 spans 15 amino acids. Trimming cost V 6 bases and J 1 base, with 13 bases left between them.

The rearrangement joins TRBV6-2 or TRBV6-3 to TRBJ1-4; a possible D gene is TRBD1 (5 bases). Germline lookup yields CDR1 MNHEY and CDR2 SVGEGT. Trimming removed 11 bases from V and 11 bases from J, with 15 bases in between. The CDR3 length is 11 residues. The CDR3 nucleotides are TGTGCCTCCGGAAGGGACGACAAACTGTTTTTT. It encodes CASGRDDKLFF.

This clonotype was counted at least ten times. The chain is built from TRBV7-4 and TRBJ1-2; no clear D gene. The CDR3 consists of 11 residues. The germline V gene encodes CDR1 SGHVT and CDR2 SQSDAQ. The V end was cut by 6 bases, the J end by 0 bases, with 2 bases between. CDR3 region: CASRPNYGYTF. DNA for the CDR3: TGTGCCAGCAGACCTAACTATGGCTACACCTTC.